This TCR beta chain was documented in a study of shared clonotypes between healthy human individuals. Data came from immunoSEQ multiplex PCR; TCRdb stores just in-frame clones and leaves some out. The table has a few hundred thousand clones, about 97% seen once. V trimming: 6 bases; J trimming: 2 bases; junction bases outside the gene matches: 8. Germline values: CDR1 MDHEN, CDR2 SYDVKM. The CDR3 has 15 amino acids. This chain joins TRBV28 and TRBJ1-2, with 8 nucleotides matching TRBD1. Sequencing input: naive CD4+ T cells sorted from blood. The subset denotes: CD45RA+ positively selected. The sequence was obtained from a woman in her twenties or thirties in good health. The CDR3 region is CASSPGAGGNYGYTF. The CDR3 DNA sequence: TGTGCCAGCAGCCCAGGGGCAGGGGGCAACTATGGCTACACCTTC.